The clone carrying this T cell receptor (beta chain) appeared a few times. This specimen comes from a study of naive and memory T cell subsets. Per germline, CDR1 SGHAT and CDR2 FQNNGV. The length of the CDR3 is 13 residues. Trimming left V 3 bases short and J 5 bases short, with 8 bases between. Amplification of ligated cDNA took four PCR rounds with SP2 and nested alpha and beta constant primers. TCRdb independently ran MiXCR on the 5' RACE reads; one entry per CDR3 protein. In the table there are roughly 56,000 distinct CDR3 sequences, about 7.2% of which are singletons. An oligonucleotide containing a UMI was ligated to the 3' end of TCR cDNA.

The chain carries TRBV11-2 and TRBJ2-1; D gene unclear. This TCR was recovered from a male donor in good health. CDR3: CASSFSPHNEQFF. The CDR3, as DNA: TGTGCCAGCAGCTTTTCCCCACACAATGAGCAGTTCTTC. Full variable domain (missing parts from reference TRBV11-2 and TRBJ2-1): EAGVAQSPRYKIIEKRQSVAFWCNPISGHATLYWYQQILGQGPKLLIQFQNNGVVDDSQLPKDRFSAERLKGVDSTLKIQPAKLEDSAVYLCASSFSPHNEQFFGPGTRLTVL.